This T cell receptor beta chain was recovered during a study of CD8 T cells in ankylosing spondylitis. Study findings and constraints: Certain motif variants had earlier been reported in reactive arthritis synovial fluid and blood. Apparently characteristic of ankylosing spondylitis blood was a TCR beta motif (about 8 highly homologous variants). With a CD8+ phenotype, disease-linked clones were relatively rare in peripheral blood.

V lost 0 bases to trimming and J lost 2 bases, with 7 bases between them. The CDR3 length is 14 residues. CDR1 SGHKS and CDR2 YYEKEE come from the germline V gene (reference sequence). In this sample, this clonotype turned up a few times. As yet, its antigen is unknown. In TCRdb, the 5' RACE reads were re-called with MiXCR into one record per CDR3 protein. The sample has some 90,000 distinct CDR3 sequences; around 27% are singletons. Sequenced: blood, either unsorted or a sorted T cell fraction (not recorded which). J is TRBJ2-3 and V is TRBV5-5; no definite D call. The receptor comes from a male donor with ankylosing spondylitis or in good health (not recorded which). The CDR3 sequence is CASSLAQPTDTQYF. DNA of the CDR3: TGTGCCAGCAGCTTGGCCCAGCCCACAGATACGCAGTATTTT.